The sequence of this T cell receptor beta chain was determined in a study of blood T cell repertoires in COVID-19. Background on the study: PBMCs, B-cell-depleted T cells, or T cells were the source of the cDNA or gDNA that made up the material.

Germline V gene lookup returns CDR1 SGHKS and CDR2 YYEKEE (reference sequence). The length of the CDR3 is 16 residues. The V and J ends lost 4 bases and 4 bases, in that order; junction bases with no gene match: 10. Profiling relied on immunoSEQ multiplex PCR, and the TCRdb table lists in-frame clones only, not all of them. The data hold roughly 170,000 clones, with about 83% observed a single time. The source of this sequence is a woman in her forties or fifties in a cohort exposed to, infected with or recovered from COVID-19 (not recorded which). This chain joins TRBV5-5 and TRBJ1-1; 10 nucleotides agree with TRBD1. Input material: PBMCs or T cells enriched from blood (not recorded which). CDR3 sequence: CASSPIPGTGATEAFF. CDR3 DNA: TGTGCCAGCAGCCCTATCCCCGGGACAGGGGCCACTGAAGCTTTCTTT.